The 4 T cell receptor beta chains presented below share a single source sample, sequenced in a study of shared clonotypes between healthy human individuals (dated by TCRdb to about 2020). The receptor library was made with the immunoSEQ multiplex PCR assay. What TCRdb holds here is the immuneACCESS table cut down to in-frame rearrangements. Part of the clones is not present; checked against another copy, under half of the missing clones reflect an unresolved V gene, and the others are unexplained. This sample comprises around 1.5 million clones, 95% to 99% of them detected only once. Of the sample, approximately 0.45% is held by the ten largest clones. Sequencing was done on a sample of naive CD4+ T cells sorted from blood. The cell subset or site label for this specimen denotes: CD45RA+ positively selected. The source of these receptors is a man younger than 45 in good health.

The J gene is TRBJ2-5, the V gene TRBV15; D ambiguous. The CDR3 runs 11 residues. V was cut by 4 bases and J by 2 bases, with 2 bases left in between. Per the germline V gene, CDR1 is LNHNV and CDR2 is YYDKDF (reference sequence). DNA for the CDR3: TGTGCCACCAGCATACAAGAGACCCAGTACTTC. Amino acids: CATSIQETQYF.

This CDR3 is CASSLGSGAAGTEAFF. CDR3 coding DNA: TGTGCCAGCAGCTTAGGTTCGGGGGCCGCGGGCACTGAAGCTTTCTTT. V and J are TRBV7-9 and TRBJ1-1; perhaps TRBD1 as D (6 bases). The germline gives CDR1 SEHNR, CDR2 FQNEAQ (reference sequence). V shed 1 base and J shed 4 bases, with 16 bases lying between them. This CDR3 comprises 16 residues. Together with reference TRBV7-9 and TRBJ1-1, the CDR3 gives the full variable domain: DTGVSQNPRHKITKRGQNVTFRCDPISEHNRLYWYRQTLGQGPEFLTYFQNEAQLEKSRLLSDRFSAERPKGSFSTLEIQRTEQGDSAMYLCASSLGSGAAGTEAFFGQGTRLTVV.

This sequence joins TRBV11-2 and TRBJ2-7; D not certain. The ends were cut back, 2 bases at V and 5 bases at J, with 13 bases in the middle. Germline V CDR1 and CDR2: SGHAT, FQNNGV. The CDR3 runs 14 residues. The CDR3: CASSLTHWSHEQYF. In nucleotides, the CDR3 is TGTGCCAGCAGCTTAACCCATTGGTCGCACGAGCAGTACTTC.

This clone was seen once. This chain joins TRBV30 and TRBJ1-1; no firm D call. This CDR3 has 11 residues. Trimming took 1 base from V and 7 from J, leaving 7 bases between them. Germline-derived CDR1 and CDR2 are GTSNPN and SVGIG (reference sequence). The CDR3 nucleotides read TGTGCCTGGAGTGACGACGGTGAAGCTTTCTTT. It yields the protein CAWSDDGEAFF.